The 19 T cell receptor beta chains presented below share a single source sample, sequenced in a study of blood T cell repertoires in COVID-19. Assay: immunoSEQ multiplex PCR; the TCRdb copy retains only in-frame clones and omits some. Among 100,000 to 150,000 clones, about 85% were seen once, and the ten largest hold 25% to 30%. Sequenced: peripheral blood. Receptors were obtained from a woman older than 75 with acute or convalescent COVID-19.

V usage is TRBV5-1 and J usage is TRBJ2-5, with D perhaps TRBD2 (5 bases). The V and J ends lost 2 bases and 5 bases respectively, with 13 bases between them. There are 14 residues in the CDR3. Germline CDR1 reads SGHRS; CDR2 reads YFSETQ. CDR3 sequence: CASSFVPGGETQYF. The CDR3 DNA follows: TGCGCCAGCAGCTTTGTTCCTGGCGGGGAGACCCAGTACTTC.

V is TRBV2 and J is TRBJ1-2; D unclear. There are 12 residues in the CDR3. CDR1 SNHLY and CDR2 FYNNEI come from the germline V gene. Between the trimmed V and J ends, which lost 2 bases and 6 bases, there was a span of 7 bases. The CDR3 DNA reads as TGTGCCAGCAGTGAAACGGGTCATGGCTACACCTTC. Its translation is CASSETGHGYTF.

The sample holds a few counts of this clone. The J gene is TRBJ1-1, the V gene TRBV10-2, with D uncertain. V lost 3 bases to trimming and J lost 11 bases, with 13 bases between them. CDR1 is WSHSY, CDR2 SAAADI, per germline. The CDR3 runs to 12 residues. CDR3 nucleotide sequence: TGCGCCAGCAGTGATGCGGGATTGAATGCTTTCTTT. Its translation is CASSDAGLNAFF.

CDR3 in amino acids: CASSARGSGFNLGNQPQHF. CDR3 DNA: TGTGCCAGCAGTGCCAGGGGCTCGGGGTTTAATTTAGGCAATCAGCCCCAGCATTTT. This chain connects TRBV6-1 to TRBJ1-5; D may be TRBD1 (6 bases). In germline, CDR1 is MNHNS, CDR2 SASEGT. The germline V and J ends were trimmed by 4 bases and 2 bases, with 24 bases remaining between them. The CDR3 runs to 19 residues.

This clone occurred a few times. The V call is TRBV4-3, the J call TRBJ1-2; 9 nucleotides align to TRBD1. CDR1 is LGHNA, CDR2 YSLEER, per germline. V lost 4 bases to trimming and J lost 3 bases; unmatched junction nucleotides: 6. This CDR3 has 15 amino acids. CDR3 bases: TGCGCCAGCAGCCTACTACAGGGGGCTGACTATGGCTACACCTTC. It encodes CASSLLQGADYGYTF.

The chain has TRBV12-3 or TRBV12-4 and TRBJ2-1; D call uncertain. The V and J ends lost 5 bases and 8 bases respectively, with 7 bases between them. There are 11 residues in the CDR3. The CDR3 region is CASSPFDEQFF. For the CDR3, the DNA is TGTGCCAGCAGTCCCTTCGATGAGCAGTTCTTC.

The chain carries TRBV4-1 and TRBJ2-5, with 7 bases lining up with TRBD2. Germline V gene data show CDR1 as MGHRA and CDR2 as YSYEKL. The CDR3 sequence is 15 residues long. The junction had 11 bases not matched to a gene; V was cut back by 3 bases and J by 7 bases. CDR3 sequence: CASSQAGLVVGTQYF. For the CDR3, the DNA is TGCGCCAGCAGCCAGGCAGGACTAGTCGTGGGGACCCAGTACTTC.

The CDR3 coding sequence is TGTGCCACCAGCAGGGAAGGACAGCCCTACAATGAGCAGTTCTTC. Residues: CATSREGQPYNEQFF. The genes are TRBV15 and TRBJ2-1; possibly TRBD1 for D (6 bases). The CDR3 contains 15 residues. CDR1 is LNHNV and CDR2 is YYDKDF in the germline V gene (reference sequence). Trimming pared 3 bases from V and 2 bases from J, leaving 11 bases between.

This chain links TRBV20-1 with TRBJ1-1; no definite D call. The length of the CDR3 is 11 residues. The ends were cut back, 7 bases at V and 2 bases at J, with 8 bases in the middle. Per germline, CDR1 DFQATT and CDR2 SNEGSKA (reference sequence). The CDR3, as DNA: TGCAGTGTACGGAGCAACACTGAAGCTTTCTTT. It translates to CSVRSNTEAFF.

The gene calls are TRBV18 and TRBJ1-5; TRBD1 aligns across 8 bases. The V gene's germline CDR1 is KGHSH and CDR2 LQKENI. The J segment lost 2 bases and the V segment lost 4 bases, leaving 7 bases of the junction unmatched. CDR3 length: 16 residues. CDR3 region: CASSQVQGARNQPQHF. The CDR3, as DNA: TGTGCCAGCTCACAGGTGCAGGGGGCCCGCAATCAGCCCCAGCATTTT.

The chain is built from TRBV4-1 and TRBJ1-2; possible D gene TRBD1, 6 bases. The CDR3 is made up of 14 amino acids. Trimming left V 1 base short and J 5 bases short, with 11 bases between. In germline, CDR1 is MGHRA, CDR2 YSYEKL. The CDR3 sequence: CASSQGGGKYGYTF. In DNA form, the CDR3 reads TGCGCCAGCAGCCAAGGGGGGGGCAAGTATGGCTACACCTTC.

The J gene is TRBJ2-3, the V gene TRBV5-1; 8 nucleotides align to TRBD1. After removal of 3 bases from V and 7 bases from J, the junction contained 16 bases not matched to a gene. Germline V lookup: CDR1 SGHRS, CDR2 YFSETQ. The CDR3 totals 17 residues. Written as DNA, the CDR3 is TGCGCCAGCAGCTCTCCCACTACGGACAGGGCGGCGAATACGCAGTATTTT. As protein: CASSSPTTDRAANTQYF.

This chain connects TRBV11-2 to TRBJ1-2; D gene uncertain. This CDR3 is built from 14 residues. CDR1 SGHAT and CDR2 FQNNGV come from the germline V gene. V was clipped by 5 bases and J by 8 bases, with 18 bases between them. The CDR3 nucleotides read TGTGCCAGCAGCCAAAATTCCGGGGTGGGCGGCTACACCTTC. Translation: CASSQNSGVGGYTF.

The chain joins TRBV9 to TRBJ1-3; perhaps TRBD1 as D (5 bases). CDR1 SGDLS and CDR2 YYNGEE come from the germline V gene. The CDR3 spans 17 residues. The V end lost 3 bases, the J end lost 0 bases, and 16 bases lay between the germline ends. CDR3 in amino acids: CASSGAGGGFSGNTIYF. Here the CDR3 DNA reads TGTGCCAGCAGCGGCGCGGGGGGAGGCTTCTCTGGAAACACCATATATTTT.

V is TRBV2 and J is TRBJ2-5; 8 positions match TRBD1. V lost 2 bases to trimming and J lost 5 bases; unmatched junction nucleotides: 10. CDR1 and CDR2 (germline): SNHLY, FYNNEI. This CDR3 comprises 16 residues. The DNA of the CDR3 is TGTGCCAGCAGTGAATCTCGAGCCAGGGGGCAGGAGACCCAGTACTTC. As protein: CASSESRARGQETQYF.

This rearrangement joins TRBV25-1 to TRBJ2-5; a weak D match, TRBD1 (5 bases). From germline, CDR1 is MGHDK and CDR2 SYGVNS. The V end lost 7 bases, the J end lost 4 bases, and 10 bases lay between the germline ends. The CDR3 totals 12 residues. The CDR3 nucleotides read TGTGCCAGCACTTGGCAGGGAGAGACCCAGTACTTC. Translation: CASTWQGETQYF.

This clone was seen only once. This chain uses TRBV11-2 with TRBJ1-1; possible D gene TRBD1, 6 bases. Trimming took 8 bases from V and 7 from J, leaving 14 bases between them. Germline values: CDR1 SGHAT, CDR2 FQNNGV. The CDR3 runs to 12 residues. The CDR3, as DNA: TGTGCCAGCGGTACAGGGATGGGTGAAGCTTTCTTT. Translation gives CASGTGMGEAFF.

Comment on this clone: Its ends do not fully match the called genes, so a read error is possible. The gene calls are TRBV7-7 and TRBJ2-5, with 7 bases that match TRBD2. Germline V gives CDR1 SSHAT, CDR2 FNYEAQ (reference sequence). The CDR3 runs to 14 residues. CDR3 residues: CASSPPGGRETQYF. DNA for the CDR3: TGTGCTAGCAGCCCGCCGGGGGGTCGGGAGACCCAGTACTTC.

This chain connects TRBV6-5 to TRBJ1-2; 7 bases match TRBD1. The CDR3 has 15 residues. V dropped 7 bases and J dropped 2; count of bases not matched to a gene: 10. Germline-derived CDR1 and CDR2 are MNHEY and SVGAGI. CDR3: CASTRWQGVNYGYTF. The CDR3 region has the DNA TGTGCCAGCACCCGGTGGCAGGGGGTAAACTATGGCTACACCTTC.